The 5 T cell receptor beta chains in this list originate from one sample, sequenced in a study of T cells after yellow fever vaccination. TCRdb reprocessed the 5' RACE reads with MiXCR, giving one entry per CDR3 protein. The data hold 50,000 or so distinct CDR3 sequences, with around 7% observed a single time. The starting material was CD8+ T cells not binding an NS4B(214-222) dextramer, sorted from PBMCs, obtained about 41 days after the first yellow fever vaccination. The receptors originated from a man in his late teens or twenties who received the YFV17D yellow fever vaccine.

This chain connects TRBV4-1 to TRBJ2-2, with unresolved D. The CDR3 is made up of 15 amino acids. V dropped 4 bases and J dropped 7 bases, with 16 bases sitting between them. Germline assignment: CDR1 MGHRA and CDR2 YSYEKL. The CDR3 is CASSPLNGPNGELFF. The CDR3 DNA reads TGCGCCAGCAGCCCCCTAAATGGCCCCAACGGGGAGCTGTTTTTT.

The V and J genes are TRBV7-2 and TRBJ1-1, with D tentatively TRBD1 (5 bases). This CDR3 comprises 17 residues. Germline CDR1 and CDR2: SGHTA and FQGNSA. The V gene lost 4 bases and the J gene lost 5 bases, with 23 bases spanning the gap. The CDR3 nucleotides read TGTGCCAGCAGCTGGGGACGGATAAAACCTATAAAAACTGAAGCTTTCTTT. Translating it yields CASSWGRIKPIKTEAFF.

This clonotype turned up a few times. The V gene is TRBV6-1, the J gene TRBJ1-5; D gene uncertain. Germline CDR1 reads MNHNS; CDR2 reads SASEGT. The CDR3 extends over 17 amino acids. V was trimmed by 6 bases and J by 4 bases, leaving 22 bases between them. Written as DNA, the CDR3 is TGTGCCAGCAGCTCTACCCCCGGGGAGGGCCTAAATCAGCCCCAGCATTTT. Residues: CASSSTPGEGLNQPQHF.

This clonotype showed up just a few times. The CDR3 sequence: CASSTGTAGPDTQYF. The DNA of the CDR3 is TGTGCCAGCAGTACCGGGACCGCCGGTCCCGATACGCAGTATTTT. The chain combines TRBV27 with TRBJ2-3; D possibly matches TRBD1 or TRBD2 (5 bases each). Trimming removed 5 bases at V and 6 bases at J, with 18 bases between. The CDR3 has 15 amino acids. CDR1 and CDR2 (germline): MNHEY, SMNVEV (reference sequence).

This clonotype has just a few counts. The chain combines TRBV4-1 with TRBJ2-2; perhaps D is TRBD1 or TRBD2 (5 bases each). This CDR3 has 15 residues. Trimming stripped 4 bases from V and 7 bases from J, with 16 bases between. Germline V gene lookup returns CDR1 MGHRA and CDR2 YSYEKL. The CDR3 nucleotides are TGCGCCAGCAGCCTGTCCGGGGCTAAAAACGGGGAGCTGTTTTTT. Translation gives CASSLSGAKNGELFF.